This T cell receptor beta chain was retrieved from a study of cytomegalovirus exposure and HLA in healthy donors. Study-level results: Researchers reportedly found TCR beta sequences accurately predicted most subjects' HLA-A and HLA-B alleles. Listed as cytomegalovirus-associated were 170 or so TCR beta chains.

Researchers ran the PCR with 60 Vbeta and 13 Jbeta primers. Sequenced by immunoSEQ multiplex PCR; TCRdb stores in-frame clones only, minus some. The sample consists of roughly 110,000 clones, roughly 74% of them appearing once. CDR1 SGHRS and CDR2 YFSETQ come from the germline V gene. After removal of 2 bases from V and 5 bases from J, the junction contained 4 bases not matched to a gene. The CDR3 loop spans 15 amino acids. About this clone itself: Its antigen remains unidentified.

The sequence was obtained from a man in his forties in good health and CMV-seronegative. V usage is TRBV5-1 and J usage is TRBJ2-2; 9 bases are shared with TRBD1. The material sequenced was PBMCs. This chain's CDR3 is CASSLRTGETGELFF. CDR3 coding DNA: TGCGCCAGCAGCTTAAGGACAGGGGAAACCGGGGAGCTGTTTTTT.